These 27 T cell receptor beta chains originate from one sample sequenced in a study of shared clonotypes between healthy human individuals. The protocol was immunoSEQ multiplex PCR, while the TCRdb copy is restricted to in-frame clones and leaves out a portion. The repertoire consists of under 1,100,000 clones, with about 84% occurring once and the leading ten covering roughly 0.65%. Sequencing was carried out using memory CD4+ T cells from PBMCs. As to subset: CD45RA-negative fraction. These receptors were taken from a man younger than 35 in good health. Some clones in this sample may be carry-over from other donors' samples.

This clone came up once. J is TRBJ2-3 and V is TRBV5-1; 11 nucleotides line up with TRBD1. The V segment lost 3 bases and the J segment 7 bases; nucleotides outside the gene matches: 7. Germline V lookup: CDR1 SGHRS, CDR2 YFSETQ. This CDR3 contains 15 residues. CDR3: CASSSSGQGANTQYF. CDR3 DNA: TGCGCCAGCAGCTCCAGTGGACAGGGGGCAAATACGCAGTATTTT. Looking up the rest from reference TRBV5-1 and TRBJ2-3 gives the full variable domain: KAGVTQTPRYLIKTRGQQVTLSCSPISGHRSVSWYQQTPGQGLQFLFEYFSETQRNKGNFPGRFSGRQFSNSRSEMNVSTLELGDSALYLCASSSSGQGANTQYFGPGTRLTVL.

This clone appeared a few times. V and J are TRBV5-4 and TRBJ2-2; 14 bases map to TRBD2. J was trimmed by 7 bases and V by 4 bases; bases with no gene match: 6. The CDR3 spans 16 residues. The germline CDR1 and CDR2 sequences are SGHNT and YYREEE (reference sequence). The DNA of the CDR3 is TGTGCCAGCAGCCAAGGACTAGCGGGAGGAGTCGGGGAGCTGTTTTTT. Amino acid sequence: CASSQGLAGGVGELFF.

The V and J genes are TRBV6-5 and TRBJ2-7, with D tentatively TRBD2 (5 bases). This CDR3 comprises 13 residues. The germline V gene encodes CDR1 MNHEY and CDR2 SVGAGI. Trimming removed 7 bases at V and 4 bases at J, with 14 bases between. The CDR3 DNA reads TGTGCCAGCACCCCGACGGGCGGGTACGAGCAGTACTTC. The encoded protein is CASTPTGGYEQYF.

As regards this clone: The identical CDR3 is also encoded by other nucleotide sequences in the sample. The gene calls are TRBV9 and TRBJ1-4; D is unclear. V lost 0 bases, J lost 0 bases, and 3 bases lay in between. Germline V lookup: CDR1 SGDLS, CDR2 YYNGEE. This CDR3 spans 14 amino acids. The CDR3 coding sequence is TGTGCCAGCAGCGTAGGTCCAACTAATGAAAAACTGTTTTTT. Translation gives CASSVGPTNEKLFF.

The chain combines TRBV19 with TRBJ1-2; 9 nucleotides agree with TRBD1. Germline lookup yields CDR1 LNHDA and CDR2 SQIVND (reference sequence). This CDR3 is built from 14 residues. V lost 7 bases, J lost 2 bases, and 5 bases stayed unmatched. This CDR3 is CASTEQGANYGYTF. CDR3 nucleotide sequence: TGTGCCAGTACAGAACAGGGGGCGAACTATGGCTACACCTTC.

In its sample, this clone was seen once. The rearrangement uses TRBV2 and TRBJ1-4; the D is unclear. The CDR3 is made up of 17 amino acids. Trimming took 7 bases from V and 1 from J, leaving 19 bases between them. Germline V gene data show CDR1 as SNHLY and CDR2 as FYNNEI. CDR3 residues: CASKVRGMYGTNEKLFF. CDR3 nucleotide sequence: TGTGCCAGCAAGGTTCGAGGGATGTATGGAACTAATGAAAAACTGTTTTTT.

The CDR3 here is CASSVFTKDTDTQYF. CDR3 coding DNA: TGTGCCAGCAGTGTCTTTACTAAGGACACAGATACGCAGTATTTT. J is TRBJ2-3 and V is TRBV2, with D unresolved. The CDR3 is 15 amino acids. Trimming took 4 bases from V and 2 from J, leaving 13 bases between them. Germline V gene sequence: CDR1 SNHLY, CDR2 FYNNEI.

The chain recombines TRBV7-9 with TRBJ2-7; 12 nucleotides align to TRBD2. Germline CDR1 and CDR2: SEHNR and FQNEAQ (reference sequence). CDR3 length: 13 residues. The V segment lost 11 bases and the J segment 5 bases; nucleotides outside the gene matches: 7. In nucleotides, the CDR3 is TGTGCCTCCAGACTAGCGGGAGCGCACGAGCAGTACTTC. It yields the protein CASRLAGAHEQYF.

Note on this clone: A much more abundant neighbour one base away suggests this may be a read error. The chain links TRBV28 to TRBJ1-4; D is ambiguous. Germline CDR1 and CDR2: MDHEN and SYDVKM. V lost 2 bases and J 7 bases, leaving 2 bases between the germline ends. The CDR3 extends over 11 amino acids. The CDR3 DNA reads TGTGCCAGCAGTTTAGGTGAAAAACTGTTTTTT. Residues: CASSLGEKLFF.

Here the CDR3 DNA reads TGTGCCAGCAGCGTTACAGCCGGGACTAGCGGCAATGAGCAGTTCTTC. Translating it yields CASSVTAGTSGNEQFF. The rearrangement joins TRBV9 to TRBJ2-1; 11 bases are a match to TRBD2. V gave up 2 bases and J gave up 6 bases; unmatched junction bases: 7. Looked up from germline, CDR1 is SGDLS and CDR2 is YYNGEE. The CDR3 contains 16 residues.

This sequence joins TRBV14 and TRBJ1-2, with TRBD1 as a possible D gene (6 bases). Germline-derived CDR1 and CDR2 are SGHDN and FVKESK. The CDR3 runs 14 residues. V was cut by 3 bases and J by 2 bases, with 10 bases left in between. The CDR3: CASSHKGGNYGYTF. The CDR3 region has the DNA TGTGCCAGCAGCCACAAAGGGGGAAACTATGGCTACACCTTC.

This clone was observed once. This chain connects TRBV2 to TRBJ2-7, with a weak D call TRBD1 (5 bases). The V end was cut by 4 bases, the J end by 0 bases, with 10 bases between. The CDR3 consists of 14 residues. Germline V CDR1 and CDR2: SNHLY, FYNNEI. The CDR3 is CASSVDIFSYEQYF. The CDR3 DNA reads as TGTGCCAGCAGTGTGGACATCTTCTCCTACGAGCAGTACTTC.

The rearrangement uses TRBV7-3 and TRBJ2-7; TRBD2 matches at 15 bases. The germline V gene has CDR1 SGHTA and CDR2 FQGTGA. The ends lost 4 bases at V and 6 bases at J; junction bases unmatched: 4. The CDR3 has 15 amino acids. In nucleotides, the CDR3 is TGTGCCAGCAGCTCGGGACTAGCGGGAGGTAGCGAGCAGTACTTC. This translates into CASSSGLAGGSEQYF.

V and J are TRBV29-1 and TRBJ2-2; TRBD2 aligns across 13 bases. This CDR3 has 21 residues. The V gene end was trimmed by 1 base and the J gene end by 1 base; junction bases not matched to a gene: 15. Germline CDR1 is SQVTM and CDR2 is ANQGSEA. The CDR3 is CSVEVGWVGLAGLGNTGELFF. As DNA, the CDR3 is TGCAGCGTTGAAGTCGGGTGGGTGGGACTAGCGGGACTCGGGAACACCGGGGAGCTGTTTTTT.

The rearrangement links TRBV7-2 to TRBJ2-3; D unresolved. Looked up from germline, CDR1 is SGHTA and CDR2 is FQGNSA. This CDR3 comprises 13 residues. V was trimmed by 1 base and J by 2 bases, leaving 4 bases between them. CDR3 sequence reads: CASSLEATDTQYF. The CDR3 region has the DNA TGTGCCAGCAGCTTAGAAGCCACAGATACGCAGTATTTT.

The chain recombines TRBV27 with TRBJ1-2, with D unclear. The V end lost 5 bases, the J end lost 8 bases, and 15 bases lay between the germline ends. This CDR3 has 13 amino acids. The germline gives CDR1 MNHEY, CDR2 SMNVEV (reference sequence). The CDR3 DNA reads as TGTGCCAGCAGTGCGGACTTCTGGCGGGGCTACACCTTC. This codes for CASSADFWRGYTF.

The chain is built from TRBV29-1 and TRBJ1-2; D unclear. Trimming pared 7 bases from V and 1 base from J, leaving 25 bases between. Germline CDR1 is SQVTM and CDR2 is ANQGSEA. CDR3 length equals 17 residues. The CDR3 region has the DNA TGCAGCGCCGCAGGTCCCAATGGGCGTACGGGTAACTATGGCTACACCTTC. It encodes CSAAGPNGRTGNYGYTF.

The rearrangement uses TRBV30 and TRBJ1-2, with 10 nucleotides matching TRBD1. The J segment lost 4 bases and the V segment lost 3 bases, leaving 5 bases of the junction unmatched. The CDR3 has 14 amino acids. From germline, CDR1 is GTSNPN and CDR2 SVGIG (reference sequence). The CDR3 DNA reads as TGTGCCTGGAGCCGGGACAGGGGATCCTATGGCTACACCTTC. Its translation: CAWSRDRGSYGYTF.

This chain uses TRBV10-3 with TRBJ2-6; D might be TRBD1 or TRBD2, each matching 5 bases. Trimming took off 8 bases at V and 0 bases at J, with 11 bases between the two ends. The length of the CDR3 is 15 residues. The V gene's germline CDR1 is ENHRY and CDR2 SYGVKD. The CDR3 reads CAIQAGTSGANVLTF. Written as DNA, the CDR3 is TGTGCCATCCAGGCAGGGACCTCTGGGGCCAACGTCCTGACTTTC.

This clone was observed a single time. The V call is TRBV18, the J call TRBJ2-3; 9 bases are shared with TRBD2. With 2 bases clipped from V and 4 bases from J, the junction kept 7 bases outside the gene matches. Looked up from germline, CDR1 is KGHSH and CDR2 is LQKENI. The CDR3 runs 16 residues. This CDR3 reads CASSPTAGGGSDTQYF. For the CDR3, the DNA is TGTGCCAGCTCACCAACAGCGGGAGGAGGGTCAGATACGCAGTATTTT.

Concerning this clone: A far bigger clonotype differs at one base, so this is likely a read error. As the CDR3 is not closed by the conserved phenylalanine or tryptophan, this likely results from a read error. The chain is built from TRBV29-1 and TRBJ1-2, with TRBD1 as a possible D gene (5 bases). The V end lost 8 bases, the J end lost 4 bases, and 17 bases lay between the germline ends. The CDR3 is 13 amino acids. Per the germline V gene, CDR1 is SQVTM and CDR2 is ANQGSEA. CDR3 residues: CSLSQGSGYGYTL. The CDR3 DNA reads as TGCAGCCTCTCTCAGGGTTCCGGCTATGGCTACACCCTC.

The V call is TRBV15, the J call TRBJ2-3; D perhaps matches TRBD1 (6 bases). CDR1 and CDR2 from the germline V gene are LNHNV and YYDKDF (reference sequence). Trimming left V 10 bases short and J 9 bases short, with 23 bases between. This CDR3 contains 14 residues. CDR3: CAIAIPLSTGTQYF. DNA of the CDR3: TGTGCCATCGCAATCCCCCTTAGCACAGGGACGCAGTATTTT.

V is TRBV10-3 and J is TRBJ2-5, with D possibly being TRBD1 (5 bases). The CDR3 is made up of 15 amino acids. CDR1 is ENHRY and CDR2 is SYGVKD in the germline V gene. Trimming cost V 0 bases and J 4 bases, with 12 bases left between them. This CDR3 is CAISESQGIVETQYF. The CDR3 DNA sequence: TGTGCCATCAGTGAGTCGCAGGGAATAGTAGAGACCCAGTACTTC.

V and J are TRBV7-5 and TRBJ2-7; the DNA was not used to check the table's D call, TRBD2. TRBV7-5 is assigned pseudogene status. This CDR3 spans 14 amino acids. CDR3 DNA: TGTGTCAGAAGCCCTCAATTACTAGCCTACGAGCAGTACTTC. It is translated as CVRSPQLLAYEQYF.

A few counts support this clone. The V and J genes are TRBV29-1 and TRBJ1-1; D perhaps matches TRBD1 (5 bases). CDR3 size: 13 residues. The V gene's germline CDR1 is SQVTM and CDR2 ANQGSEA. V shed 4 bases and J shed 1 base, with 10 bases lying between them. CDR3 sequence reads: CSVGGDWNTEAFF. The CDR3 nucleotides are TGCAGCGTTGGGGGCGATTGGAACACTGAAGCTTTCTTT.

This chain links TRBV7-3 with TRBJ2-3, with D possibly being TRBD1 (6 bases). Trimming cost V 3 bases and J 6 bases, with 13 bases left between them. The CDR3 runs 14 residues. Germline V gene sequence: CDR1 SGHTA, CDR2 FQGTGA. CDR3 loop: CASSFQPGVDTQYF. The CDR3 DNA is TGTGCCAGCAGCTTCCAACCAGGGGTCGATACGCAGTATTTT. Based on the CDR3 plus reference TRBV7-3 and TRBJ2-3, the full variable domain is GAGVSQTPSNKVTEKGKYVELRCDPISGHTALYWYRQSLGQGPEFLIYFQGTGAADDSGLPNDRFFAVRPEGSVSTLKIQRTERGDSAVYLCASSFQPGVDTQYFGPGTRLTVL.

Details on this clone: This probably arose from a read error, given a far larger clone one base away. Additional DNA sequences in this sample encode the identical CDR3. The chain links TRBV28 to TRBJ1-1; TRBD1 is a possible D gene (5 bases). Germline lookup yields CDR1 MDHEN and CDR2 SYDVKM. The CDR3 loop spans 13 amino acids. The CDR3, as DNA: TGTGCCAGCACCACGGGGGGGAACACTGAGGCTTTCTTT. This translates into CASTTGGNTEAFF.